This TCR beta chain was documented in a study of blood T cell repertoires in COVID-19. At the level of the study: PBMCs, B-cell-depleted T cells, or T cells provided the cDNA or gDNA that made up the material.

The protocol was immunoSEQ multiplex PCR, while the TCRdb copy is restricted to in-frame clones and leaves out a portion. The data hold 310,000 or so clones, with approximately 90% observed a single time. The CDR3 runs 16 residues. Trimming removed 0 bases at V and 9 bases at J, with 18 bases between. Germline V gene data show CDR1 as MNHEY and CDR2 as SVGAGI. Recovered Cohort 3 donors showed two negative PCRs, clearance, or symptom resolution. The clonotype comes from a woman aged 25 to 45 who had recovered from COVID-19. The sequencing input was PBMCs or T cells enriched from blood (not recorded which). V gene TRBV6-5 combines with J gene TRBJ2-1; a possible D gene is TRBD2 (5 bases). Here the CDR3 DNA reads TGTGCCAGCAGTTACTCTCGGCTAGCTAGTTTCCTTGAGCAGTTCTTC. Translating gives CASSYSRLASFLEQFF.